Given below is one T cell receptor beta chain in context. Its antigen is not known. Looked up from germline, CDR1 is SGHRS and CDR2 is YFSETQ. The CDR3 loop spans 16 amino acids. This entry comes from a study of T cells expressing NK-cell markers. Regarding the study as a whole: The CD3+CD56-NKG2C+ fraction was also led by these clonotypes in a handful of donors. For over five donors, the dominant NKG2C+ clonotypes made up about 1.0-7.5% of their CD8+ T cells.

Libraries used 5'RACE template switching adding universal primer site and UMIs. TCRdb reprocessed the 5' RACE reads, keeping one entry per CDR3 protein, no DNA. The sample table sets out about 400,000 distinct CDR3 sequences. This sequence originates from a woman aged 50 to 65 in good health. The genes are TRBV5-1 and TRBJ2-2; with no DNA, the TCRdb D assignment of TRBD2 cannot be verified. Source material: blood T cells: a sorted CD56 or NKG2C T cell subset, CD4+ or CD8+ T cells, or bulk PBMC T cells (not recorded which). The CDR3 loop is CASSLTGRASAGELFF.